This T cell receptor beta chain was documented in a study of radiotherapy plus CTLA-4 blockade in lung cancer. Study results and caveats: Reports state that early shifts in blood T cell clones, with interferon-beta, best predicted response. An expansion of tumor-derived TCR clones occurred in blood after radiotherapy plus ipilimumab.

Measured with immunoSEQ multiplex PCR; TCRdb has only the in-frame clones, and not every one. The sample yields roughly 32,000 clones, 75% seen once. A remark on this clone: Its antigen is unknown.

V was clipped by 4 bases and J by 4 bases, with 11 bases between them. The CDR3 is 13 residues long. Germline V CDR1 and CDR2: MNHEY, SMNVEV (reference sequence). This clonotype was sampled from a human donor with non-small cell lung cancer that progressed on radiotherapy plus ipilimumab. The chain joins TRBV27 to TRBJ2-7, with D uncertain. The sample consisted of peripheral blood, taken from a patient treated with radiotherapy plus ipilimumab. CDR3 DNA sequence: TGTGCCAGCAGTTACCCGGGCCCATACGAGCAGTACTTC. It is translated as CASSYPGPYEQYF.